This T cell receptor (beta chain) derives from a study of T cells in Graves' hyperthyroidism and ophthalmopathy. Study-level results: Ophthalmopathy, which appeared later, was predicted by the model a median 6.5 months before onset.

It was uncontrolled infection, other autoimmune disease, pregnancy or lactation that excluded patients. PBMCs were derived from roughly 10 ml fresh peripheral blood. This clonotype was seen many times. Its specificity is unknown. Germline values: CDR1 SGHAT, CDR2 FQNNGV. This CDR3 comprises 17 residues. V lost 3 bases and J 0 bases, leaving 18 bases between the germline ends. TCR beta CDR3 regions were amplified from RNA transcripts. First-round RT-PCR targeting the TCR CDR3 was performed with the HTBI primer set. In TCRdb, the multiplex PCR reads were re-called with MiXCR into one record per CDR3 protein. The data contain 270,000 or so distinct CDR3 sequences, less than 30% of them singletons.

Sequences were obtained from blood. This TCR was recovered from a man aged 40-50 years with Graves' hyperthyroidism that later progressed to Graves' ophthalmopathy. The chain is built from TRBV11-2 and TRBJ2-7; tentative D call: TRBD2 (6 bases). CDR3 bases: TGTGCCAGCAGCTTCCCGGGGGTTTTCAGGGACTCCTACGAGCAGTACTTC. Protein product: CASSFPGVFRDSYEQYF.